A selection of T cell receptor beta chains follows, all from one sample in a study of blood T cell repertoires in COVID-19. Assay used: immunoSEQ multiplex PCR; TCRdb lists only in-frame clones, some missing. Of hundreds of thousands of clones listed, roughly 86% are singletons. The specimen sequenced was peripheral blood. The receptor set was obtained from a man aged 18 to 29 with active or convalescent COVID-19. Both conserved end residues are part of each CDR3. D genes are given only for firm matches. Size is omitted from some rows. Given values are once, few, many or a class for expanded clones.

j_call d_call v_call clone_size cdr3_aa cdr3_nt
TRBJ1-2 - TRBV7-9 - CASSHPNRDGDYGYTF TGTGCCAGCAGCCACCCTAACAGGGATGGCGACTATGGCTACACCTTC
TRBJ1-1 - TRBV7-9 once CASSLEGPAGEAFF TGTGCCAGCAGCTTAGAGGGGCCGGCCGGTGAAGCTTTCTTT
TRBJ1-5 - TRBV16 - CASSHRPGQPQHF TGTGCCAGCAGCCATCGACCGGGTCAGCCCCAGCATTTT
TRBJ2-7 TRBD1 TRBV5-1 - CASSLDRGLYEQYF TGCGCCAGCAGCCTTGACAGGGGGCTTTACGAGCAGTACTTC
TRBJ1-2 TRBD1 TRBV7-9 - CASSLGPRKGAGYTF TGTGCCAGCAGCCTGGGACCGCGTAAGGGGGCTGGCTACACCTTC
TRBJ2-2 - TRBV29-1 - CSVIRASGELFF TGCAGCGTTATCAGGGCATCCGGGGAGCTGTTTTTT
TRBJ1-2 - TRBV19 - CASRLTYGYTF TGTGCCAGTAGACTTACCTATGGCTACACCTTC
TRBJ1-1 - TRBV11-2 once CASSLGHRSATEAFF TGTGCCAGCAGCTTAGGCCACCGGAGCGCCACTGAAGCTTTCTTT
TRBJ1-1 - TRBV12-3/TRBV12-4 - CASSFNPHGAFF TGTGCCAGCAGTTTTAATCCCCACGGGGCTTTCTTT
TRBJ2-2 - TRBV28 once CASTEGGGQRAGELFF TGTGCCAGCACCGAAGGTGGTGGACAGAGGGCCGGGGAGCTGTTTTTT
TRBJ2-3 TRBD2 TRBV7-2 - CASSPRLSGGTDTQYF TGTGCCAGCAGCCCACGCCTAAGCGGGGGCACAGATACGCAGTATTTT
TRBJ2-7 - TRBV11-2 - CASRRADTYEQYF TGTGCCAGTCGGCGGGCGGATACCTACGAGCAGTACTTC
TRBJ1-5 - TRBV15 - CATSRDLGAPQPQHF TGTGCCACCAGCAGAGATCTTGGAGCGCCCCAGCCCCAGCATTTT
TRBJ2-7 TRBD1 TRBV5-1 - CASSQPGQGITYEQYF TGCGCCAGCAGCCAACCTGGACAGGGGATTACCTACGAGCAGTACTTC
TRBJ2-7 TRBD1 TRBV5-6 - CASSSGTAAVQYF TGTGCCAGCAGCTCGGGGACAGCCGCGGTGCAGTACTTC
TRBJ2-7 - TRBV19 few CASSIGGQIYEQYF TGTGCCAGTAGTATAGGAGGACAGATCTACGAGCAGTACTTC
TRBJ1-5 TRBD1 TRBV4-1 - CASSRFVGQEGNQPQHF TGCGCCAGCAGCCGATTCGTCGGACAGGAGGGCAATCAGCCCCAGCATTTT
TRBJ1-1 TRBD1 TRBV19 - CASSSDRGSTEAFF TGTGCCAGTAGTTCAGACAGGGGTAGCACTGAAGCTTTCTTT
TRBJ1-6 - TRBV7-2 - CASSLKGIQGFVSPLHF TGTGCCAGCAGCTTAAAAGGGATACAGGGTTTTGTTTCACCCCTCCACTTT
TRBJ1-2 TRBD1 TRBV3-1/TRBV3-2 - CASRDRGDYGYTF TGTGCCAGCAGAGACAGGGGAGACTATGGCTACACCTTC
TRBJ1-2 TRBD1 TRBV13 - CASSHDRGNYGYTF TGTGCCAGCAGCCACGACAGGGGAAACTATGGCTACACCTTC
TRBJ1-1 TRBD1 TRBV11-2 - CASSINRGTEAFF TGTGCCAGCAGCATAAACAGGGGCACTGAAGCTTTCTTT
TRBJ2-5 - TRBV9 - CASSAGQTQETQYF TGTGCCAGCAGCGCCGGACAGACACAAGAGACCCAGTACTTC
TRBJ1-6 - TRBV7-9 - CASSSYAGNNSPLHF TGTGCCAGCAGCTCCTACGCGGGGAACAATTCACCCCTCCACTTT
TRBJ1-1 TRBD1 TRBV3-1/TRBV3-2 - CASRGTGNTEAFF TGTGCCAGCAGGGGGACAGGGAACACTGAAGCTTTCTTT
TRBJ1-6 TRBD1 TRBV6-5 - CASSYSYRGQSPLHF TGTGCCAGCAGTTACTCGTACAGGGGGCAATCACCCCTCCACTTT
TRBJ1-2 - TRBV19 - CASIARDYGYTF TGTGCCAGTATCGCCAGGGATTATGGCTACACCTTC
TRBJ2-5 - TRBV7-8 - CASSWGLQETQYF TGTGCCAGCAGCTGGGGACTGCAAGAGACCCAGTACTTC